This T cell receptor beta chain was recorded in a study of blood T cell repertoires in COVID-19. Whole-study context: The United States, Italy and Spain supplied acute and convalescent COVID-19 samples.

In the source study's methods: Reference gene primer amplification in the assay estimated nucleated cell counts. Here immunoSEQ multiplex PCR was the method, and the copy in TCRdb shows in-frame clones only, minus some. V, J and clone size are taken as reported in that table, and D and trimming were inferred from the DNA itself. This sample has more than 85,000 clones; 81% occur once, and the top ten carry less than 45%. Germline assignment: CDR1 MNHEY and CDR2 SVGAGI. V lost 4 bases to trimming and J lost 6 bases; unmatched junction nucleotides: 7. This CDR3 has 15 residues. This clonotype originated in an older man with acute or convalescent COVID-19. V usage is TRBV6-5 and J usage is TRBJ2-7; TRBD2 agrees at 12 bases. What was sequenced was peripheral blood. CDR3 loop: CASSSRLAGAGEQYF. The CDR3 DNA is TGTGCCAGCAGTTCCCGACTAGCGGGAGCGGGCGAGCAGTACTTC.